The clone carrying this T cell receptor (beta chain) has a count of ten or more. Its target is not known. MiXCR, applied by TCRdb to the 5' RACE reads, yields one record per CDR3 protein. In the table there are about 900,000 distinct CDR3 sequences, more than 9% of which are singletons. This specimen comes from a study of identical twins. The V segment lost 7 bases and the J segment 4 bases; nucleotides outside the gene matches: 7. The CDR3 is 14 amino acids. Regarding the study as a whole: When twins shared out-of-frame alpha sequences, those sequences had excess low generation probability.

Separately, the same data were catalogued under a study of yellow fever vaccine responses in identical twins.

This clonotype was obtained from a young woman in good health. The V and J genes are TRBV12-3 or TRBV12-4 and TRBJ2-1; 7 nucleotides align to TRBD1. The sequenced sample was PBMCs. DNA of the CDR3: TGTGCCAGCACCCAAGGACAGGTTTACAATGAGCAGTTCTTC. Its protein product is CASTQGQVYNEQFF.